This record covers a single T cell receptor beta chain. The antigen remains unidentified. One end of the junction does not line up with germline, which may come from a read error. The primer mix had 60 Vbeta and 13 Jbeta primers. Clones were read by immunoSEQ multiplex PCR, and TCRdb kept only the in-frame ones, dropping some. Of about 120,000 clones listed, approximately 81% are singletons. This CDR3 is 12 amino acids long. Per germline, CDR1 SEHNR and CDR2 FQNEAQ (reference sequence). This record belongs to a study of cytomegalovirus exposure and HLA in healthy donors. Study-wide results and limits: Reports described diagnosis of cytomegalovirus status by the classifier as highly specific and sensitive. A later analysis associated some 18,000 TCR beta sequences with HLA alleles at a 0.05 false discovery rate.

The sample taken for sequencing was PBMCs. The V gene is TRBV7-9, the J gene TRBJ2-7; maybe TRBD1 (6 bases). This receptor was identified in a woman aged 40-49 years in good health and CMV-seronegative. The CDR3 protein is CSSSLGQGEQYF. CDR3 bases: TGTTCCAGCAGCTTAGGCCAGGGGGAGCAGTACTTC.